The rows below give T cell receptor beta chains drawn from one sample of a study of a mutant IDH1 vaccine in newly diagnosed glioma. Libraries were prepared by immunoSEQ multiplex PCR; TCRdb keeps only in-frame clonotypes and omits some of them. The table records roughly 46,000 clones, roughly 90% of them present only once. The sample in question was PBMCs, obtained from a glioma patient treated with radiotherapy, temozolomide or both. These receptors were taken from a man in his forties with glioma. The CDR3 runs from the conserved cysteine through the conserved F or W. Fields, in order: V gene, J gene, D gene, clone size, CDR3 protein, CDR3 DNA. A D gene is named only where the DNA matches it firmly. The size of a clone is reported for some rows only, either as once, few or many, or as a class for expanded clones.

V gene: TRBV18
J gene: TRBJ2-7
D gene: TRBD1
clone size: NA
CDR3 protein: CASSPPGQGWYEQYF
CDR3 DNA: TGTGCCAGCTCACCACCCGGACAGGGGTGGTACGAGCAGTACTTC

V gene: TRBV5-1
J gene: TRBJ1-2
D gene: TRBD1
clone size: NA
CDR3 protein: CASSVQGAANYGYTF
CDR3 DNA: TGCGCCAGCAGCGTACAGGGGGCAGCGAACTATGGCTACACCTTC

V gene: TRBV7-9
J gene: TRBJ2-7
D gene: NA
clone size: NA
CDR3 protein: CASSLVGYEQYF
CDR3 DNA: TGTGCCAGCAGCTTAGTCGGGTACGAGCAGTACTTC

V gene: TRBV29-1
J gene: TRBJ2-7
D gene: NA
clone size: NA
CDR3 protein: CSVVRSGYEQYF
CDR3 DNA: TGCAGCGTTGTAAGGTCAGGCTACGAGCAGTACTTC

V gene: TRBV7-2
J gene: TRBJ1-2
D gene: NA
clone size: few
CDR3 protein: CASSPRGGDGYTF
CDR3 DNA: TGTGCCAGCAGCCCGCGAGGGGGGGATGGCTACACCTTC

V gene: TRBV5-1
J gene: TRBJ2-2
D gene: NA
clone size: NA
CDR3 protein: CASSLGGTGELFF
CDR3 DNA: TGCGCCAGCAGCTTGGGAGGGACCGGGGAGCTGTTTTTT

V gene: TRBV7-9
J gene: TRBJ2-6
D gene: TRBD2
clone size: NA
CDR3 protein: CASSPNSGTGANVLTF
CDR3 DNA: TGTGCCAGCAGCCCCAATAGCGGGACTGGGGCCAACGTCCTGACTTTC

V gene: TRBV18
J gene: TRBJ1-1
D gene: NA
clone size: NA
CDR3 protein: CASSPRGRDTEAFF
CDR3 DNA: TGTGCCAGCTCACCAAGAGGGCGCGACACTGAAGCTTTCTTT

V gene: TRBV5-4
J gene: TRBJ2-5
D gene: TRBD2
clone size: NA
CDR3 protein: CASRSGLATQETQYF
CDR3 DNA: TGTGCCAGCAGGTCGGGACTAGCGACCCAAGAGACCCAGTACTTC

V gene: TRBV6-5
J gene: TRBJ2-5
D gene: NA
clone size: once
CDR3 protein: CASSRRGSPGETQYF
CDR3 DNA: TGTGCCAGCAGTCGAAGGGGCAGCCCGGGGGAGACCCAGTACTTC

V gene: TRBV7-3
J gene: TRBJ2-7
D gene: TRBD2
clone size: once
CDR3 protein: CASSLTSGVGGETYEQYF
CDR3 DNA: TGTGCCAGCAGCTTGACTAGCGGCGTCGGGGGGGAAACCTACGAGCAGTACTTC

V gene: TRBV28
J gene: TRBJ2-2
D gene: NA
clone size: NA
CDR3 protein: CASSFKNTGELFF
CDR3 DNA: TGTGCCAGCAGTTTTAAGAACACCGGGGAGCTGTTTTTT

V gene: TRBV18
J gene: TRBJ2-7
D gene: NA
clone size: NA
CDR3 protein: CASSPSQQVSSYEQYF
CDR3 DNA: TGTGCCAGCTCACCATCCCAGCAGGTATCCTCCTACGAGCAGTACTTC

V gene: TRBV7-8
J gene: TRBJ1-5
D gene: NA
clone size: NA
CDR3 protein: CASSAGWGGNQPQHF
CDR3 DNA: TGTGCCAGCAGCGCGGGGTGGGGTGGCAATCAGCCCCAGCATTTT

V gene: TRBV11-1
J gene: TRBJ1-1
D gene: NA
clone size: NA
CDR3 protein: CASSLNLGPEAFF
CDR3 DNA: TGTGCCAGCAGCTTAAATTTAGGGCCCGAAGCTTTCTTT

V gene: TRBV7-2
J gene: TRBJ1-4
D gene: NA
clone size: once
CDR3 protein: CASSENGGGKKLFF
CDR3 DNA: TGTGCCAGCAGCGAGAACGGGGGGGGAAAAAAACTGTTTTTT

V gene: TRBV6-5
J gene: TRBJ1-1
D gene: NA
clone size: NA
CDR3 protein: CASSYGQGNTEAFF
CDR3 DNA: TGTGCCAGCAGTTACGGGCAAGGGAACACTGAAGCTTTCTTT

V gene: TRBV28
J gene: TRBJ1-5
D gene: NA
clone size: NA
CDR3 protein: CASSFGTGSCHF
CDR3 DNA: NA

V gene: TRBV7-3
J gene: TRBJ2-7
D gene: NA
clone size: NA
CDR3 protein: CASSLLASYEQYF
CDR3 DNA: TGTGCCAGCAGCTTATTAGCGTCCTACGAGCAGTACTTC

V gene: TRBV18
J gene: TRBJ2-1
D gene: NA
clone size: NA
CDR3 protein: CASSPQASGNEQFF
CDR3 DNA: TGTGCCAGCTCACCACAGGCTAGTGGGAATGAGCAGTTCTTC

V gene: TRBV4-1
J gene: TRBJ1-2
D gene: TRBD1
clone size: NA
CDR3 protein: CASSRVQGALNYGYTF
CDR3 DNA: TGCGCTAGCAGCCGAGTACAGGGGGCGCTTAACTATGGCTACACCTTC

V gene: TRBV19
J gene: TRBJ2-5
D gene: NA
clone size: few
CDR3 protein: CASSRGGARGTETQYF
CDR3 DNA: TGTGCCAGTAGTAGAGGAGGGGCTCGGGGGACGGAGACCCAGTACTTC

V gene: TRBV9
J gene: TRBJ2-7
D gene: TRBD1
clone size: once
CDR3 protein: CASSGGTGGWEQYF
CDR3 DNA: TGTGCCAGCAGCGGCGGGACAGGGGGCTGGGAGCAGTACTTC

V gene: TRBV5-1
J gene: TRBJ2-1
D gene: TRBD2
clone size: NA
CDR3 protein: CASRPGTSSYNEQFF
CDR3 DNA: TGCGCCAGCAGGCCCGGGACTAGCAGCTACAATGAGCAGTTCTTC

V gene: TRBV5-7
J gene: TRBJ1-5
D gene: NA
clone size: NA
CDR3 protein: CASSLVSQVNQPQHF
CDR3 DNA: TGTGCCAGCAGCTTGGTGTCGCAGGTCAATCAGCCCCAGCATTTT

V gene: TRBV19
J gene: TRBJ1-3
D gene: NA
clone size: NA
CDR3 protein: CASSIPTVRSGNTIYF
CDR3 DNA: TGTGCCAGTAGTATACCGACAGTTCGATCTGGAAACACCATATATTTT

V gene: TRBV20-1
J gene: TRBJ1-4
D gene: NA
clone size: NA
CDR3 protein: CSARTDEKLFF
CDR3 DNA: TGCAGTGCAAGGACAGACGAAAAACTGTTTTTT

V gene: TRBV4-1
J gene: TRBJ2-7
D gene: NA
clone size: NA
CDR3 protein: CASSREVGNYEQYF
CDR3 DNA: TGCGCCAGCAGCCGCGAGGTGGGGAACTACGAGCAGTACTTC

V gene: TRBV10-1
J gene: TRBJ2-2
D gene: TRBD2
clone size: NA
CDR3 protein: CASSPSGLAGGPGTGELFF
CDR3 DNA: TGCGCCAGCAGCCCTTCGGGACTAGCGGGAGGGCCGGGCACCGGGGAGCTGTTTTTT

V gene: TRBV4-1
J gene: TRBJ2-7
D gene: TRBD1
clone size: NA
CDR3 protein: CASSPQTGDYEQYF
CDR3 DNA: TGCGCCAGCAGCCCGCAAACAGGGGACTACGAGCAGTACTTC

V gene: TRBV18
J gene: TRBJ2-7
D gene: TRBD2
clone size: NA
CDR3 protein: CASSPGTSLSYEQYF
CDR3 DNA: TGTGCCAGCTCACCAGGGACTAGCTTATCCTACGAGCAGTACTTC

V gene: TRBV2
J gene: TRBJ1-2
D gene: NA
clone size: NA
CDR3 protein: CASSDPGTSGGYTF
CDR3 DNA: TGTGCCAGCAGTGACCCCGGGACGTCGGGGGGCTACACCTTC

V gene: TRBV19
J gene: TRBJ2-7
D gene: TRBD1
clone size: NA
CDR3 protein: CASSTTGASSYEQYF
CDR3 DNA: TGTGCCAGTAGCACGACAGGGGCTAGCTCCTACGAGCAGTACTTC

V gene: TRBV5-1
J gene: TRBJ2-7
D gene: NA
clone size: NA
CDR3 protein: CASSLSAEAYEQYF
CDR3 DNA: TGCGCCAGCAGCTTGTCGGCGGAGGCCTACGAGCAGTACTTC

V gene: TRBV5-4
J gene: TRBJ2-7
D gene: TRBD2
clone size: NA
CDR3 protein: CASSSTSGRPISYEQYF
CDR3 DNA: TGTGCCAGCAGCTCAACTAGCGGGAGACCCATCTCCTACGAGCAGTACTTC

V gene: TRBV6-1
J gene: TRBJ1-2
D gene: NA
clone size: NA
CDR3 protein: CASRGAGQFYGYTF
CDR3 DNA: TGTGCCAGCAGGGGGGCAGGACAATTTTATGGCTACACCTTC

V gene: TRBV29-1
J gene: TRBJ2-1
D gene: TRBD1
clone size: NA
CDR3 protein: CSARTGRSYNEQFF
CDR3 DNA: TGCAGCGCACGGACAGGGAGGTCCTACAATGAGCAGTTCTTC

V gene: TRBV30
J gene: TRBJ2-5
D gene: NA
clone size: NA
CDR3 protein: CAWHKPNQVVRDVIIETQYF
CDR3 DNA: TGTGCCTGGCACAAACCCAATCAAGTGGTCCGGGACGTCATTATAGAGACCCAGTACTTC

V gene: TRBV5-4
J gene: TRBJ2-7
D gene: NA
clone size: NA
CDR3 protein: CASSVGRGGPGDEQYF
CDR3 DNA: TGTGCCAGCAGCGTGGGGCGGGGTGGCCCGGGGGACGAGCAGTACTTC

V gene: TRBV7-3
J gene: TRBJ2-1
D gene: NA
clone size: NA
CDR3 protein: CASSLTAREQFF
CDR3 DNA: TGTGCCAGCAGCTTAACTGCCAGGGAGCAGTTCTTC

V gene: TRBV5-4
J gene: TRBJ2-7
D gene: TRBD1
clone size: NA
CDR3 protein: CASSQGTGISYEQYF
CDR3 DNA: TGTGCCAGCAGCCAGGGGACAGGGATCTCCTACGAGCAGTACTTC

V gene: TRBV29-1
J gene: TRBJ1-5
D gene: TRBD1
clone size: NA
CDR3 protein: CSAAGGDRNQPQHF
CDR3 DNA: TGCAGCGCTGCAGGGGGCGATCGCAATCAGCCCCAGCATTTT

V gene: TRBV5-4
J gene: TRBJ2-1
D gene: NA
clone size: NA
CDR3 protein: CASTTGGIVNEQFF
CDR3 DNA: TGTGCCAGCACCACTGGAGGGATTGTAAATGAGCAGTTCTTC

V gene: TRBV7-8
J gene: TRBJ2-7
D gene: TRBD1
clone size: NA
CDR3 protein: CASTTGAYEQYF
CDR3 DNA: TGTGCCAGCACGACAGGGGCCTACGAGCAGTACTTC

V gene: TRBV6-4
J gene: TRBJ1-5
D gene: NA
clone size: once
CDR3 protein: CASKQFRQPNQPQHF
CDR3 DNA: TGTGCCAGCAAGCAATTTCGCCAGCCTAATCAGCCCCAGCATTTT

V gene: TRBV7-9
J gene: TRBJ1-4
D gene: TRBD1
clone size: NA
CDR3 protein: CASSPGQGAGANEKLFF
CDR3 DNA: TGTGCCAGCAGCCCTGGACAGGGGGCGGGAGCTAATGAAAAACTGTTTTTT

V gene: TRBV23-1
J gene: TRBJ2-7
D gene: NA
clone size: NA
CDR3 protein: CASSPGQFSYEQYF
CDR3 DNA: TGCGCCAGCAGTCCAGGACAGTTCTCCTACGAGCAGTACTTC

V gene: TRBV4-1
J gene: TRBJ2-7
D gene: NA
clone size: NA
CDR3 protein: CASSHQQGYEQYF
CDR3 DNA: TGCGCCAGCAGCCACCAGCAGGGCTACGAGCAGTACTTC

V gene: TRBV19
J gene: TRBJ2-1
D gene: NA
clone size: NA
CDR3 protein: CASSMKVGNNEQFF
CDR3 DNA: TGTGCCAGTAGTATGAAGGTGGGCAACAATGAGCAGTTCTTC

V gene: TRBV6-5
J gene: TRBJ2-1
D gene: TRBD2
clone size: NA
CDR3 protein: CASSSGGYPYNEQFF
CDR3 DNA: TGTGCCAGCAGTTCGGGAGGGTACCCCTACAATGAGCAGTTCTTC

V gene: TRBV4-3
J gene: TRBJ2-3
D gene: NA
clone size: NA
CDR3 protein: CASSQNPASADTQYF
CDR3 DNA: TGCGCCAGCAGCCAAAACCCAGCTAGCGCAGATACGCAGTATTTT

V gene: TRBV7-2
J gene: TRBJ1-5
D gene: NA
clone size: NA
CDR3 protein: CASSSWTVTQPQHF
CDR3 DNA: TGTGCCAGCAGCTCATGGACAGTTACTCAGCCCCAGCATTTT

V gene: TRBV4-3
J gene: TRBJ2-5
D gene: NA
clone size: once
CDR3 protein: CASSQGAGRQETQYF
CDR3 DNA: TGCGCCAGCAGCCAAGGGGCAGGCCGCCAAGAGACCCAGTACTTC

V gene: TRBV15
J gene: TRBJ2-3
D gene: TRBD1
clone size: few
CDR3 protein: CATSRNRGLPDTQYF
CDR3 DNA: TGTGCCACCAGCAGAAACAGGGGCTTACCAGATACGCAGTATTTT